This TCR beta chain was obtained from a study of T cells in Graves' hyperthyroidism and ophthalmopathy (dated by TCRdb to between 2019 and 2020). At the level of the whole study: Peripheral blood samples were taken at initial diagnosis, before any treatment was given. A discovery cohort of about 96 patients, roughly 43 with Graves' ophthalmopathy and about 58 with stable Graves' hyperthyroidism, was used to find distinguishing TCR V-J signatures. Prospective prediction of ophthalmopathy was tested in an independent validation cohort of fewer than 20 hyperthyroidism patients and 15 to 17 patients who later progressed to ophthalmopathy. For training and testing, the 100 patients in the discovery cohort were randomly divided in a 7:3 ratio. In about 6 Graves' hyperthyroidism patients, the study also compared T-cell repertoires from thyroid tissue with T-cell repertoires from blood. Following sampling, methimazole starting at 30 mg daily was given to hyperthyroidism patients, and high-dose intravenous methylprednisolone was given to ophthalmopathy patients. TCR Vbeta CDR3 sequencing of some 140 peripheral blood samples (under 45 ophthalmopathy, over 70 hyperthyroidism and approximately 17 progressor patients) is reported in the paper.

This clonotype has a count of ten or more. Its antigen has not been determined. Per-nucleotide qualities are absent, and no much larger clonotype sits a single base away. The CDR3 holds 17 amino acids from the cysteine to the phenylalanine. Kept here is only the CDR3 DNA, which spans 51 bases and is read in frame from base 1. V and J lose 0 bases and 0 bases, and a span of 15 bases separates them. The germline V gene specifies SGDLS as CDR1 and YYNGEE as CDR2. Ophthalmopathy patients had moderately to severely active disease, with a Clinical Activity Score of 3 or more, a NOSPECS grade of 4 or more, and a disease duration of less than 3 months. The study excluded patients with uncontrolled infections, other autoimmune diseases, pregnancy or lactation. Clinical symptoms, serum thyroxine and TRAb, thyroid ultrasound, and orbital computed tomography formed the basis for the diagnoses. PBMCs were separated from approximately 10 ml of fresh peripheral blood using Ficoll-Paque density gradient centrifugation. Total RNA was extracted using Trizol reagent, and RNA quality was assessed on an Agilent 2100 Bioanalyzer.

TCR beta CDR3 regions were amplified from RNA transcripts. The TCR CDR3 was subjected to a first round of RT-PCR using the HTBI primer set and the Qiagen OneStep RT-PCR kit. Libraries were constructed in a second round of multiplex PCR, after which size selection and purification were performed. Libraries were sequenced paired-end with 100 bp reads on an Illumina HiSeq2000. The published analysis was carried out like this. SOAPnuke was used to process the raw data, with reads discarded if the reads contained adapters or uncalled bases, had a mean Phred below 15, or lacked an exact constant-primer or identifier match. COPE v1.2.5 was used to merge high-quality paired reads, and clonotypes were defined as unique nucleotide sequences. MiTCR v1.1 was used to align the clonotypes against IMGT TRBV, TRBD and TRBJ reference segments. The analysis was restricted to V-J combinations with a frequency above 0.0001, which together covered about 99% of the repertoires. A TCS score was defined as the ratio between F50 (clonal expansion) and ExV (chaos), using BLOSUM62-based TCRdist between CDR3 peptides within each V-J. Welch's t-statistics and random forest reduced roughly 530 V-J features to roughly 13, which were used in a naive Bayes classifier (R e1071). TCRdb itself trimmed the public reads at Q25 with fastp, ran MiXCR and retained productive beta chains. Rows are unified per CDR3 protein, each entry keeping the most common DNA and genes. These V and J calls derive from TCRdb rather than the authors' analysis. For this sample there are around 520,000 distinct CDR3 sequences; roughly a quarter appear just once. Together, the top ten hold around 11% of the sample.

Summary of the overall study and its limitations: Most expanded thyroid clonotypes (frequency above 0.001) were also found in blood, which suggests that blood repertoires may mirror thyroid immune responses. In cross-validation, a model built on a 13 V-J signature told ophthalmopathy apart from stable hyperthyroidism with approximately 91% sensitivity and roughly 82% specificity, and in testing the same model reached 80%/75%. Sample size was not statistically predetermined, and investigators were not blinded to group allocation. In validation, the model predicted progression to ophthalmopathy with over 65% sensitivity and approximately 72% specificity, a median of 6.5 months before onset.

Material for sequencing was blood. Rearrangement joined TRBV9 to TRBJ1-1, and perhaps TRBD1 as D gene, on 5 matching bases. The TCR sequence derives from a young woman with Graves' ophthalmopathy. The DNA is as follows: TGTGCCAGCAGCGTAGTGAGCAGGGTGGCGATGAACACTGAAGCTTTCTTT. Translated, it gives CASSVVSRVAMNTEAFF.